This entry concerns a single T cell receptor beta chain. What this receptor recognizes is not known. No much larger clone is present one base from it, and per-base qualities are unavailable. The sample comes from a study of blood T cells in healthy people across ages (dated by TCRdb to the mid-2010s). Context from the whole study: Template switching captured roughly one uniquely barcoded TCR beta cDNA molecule per two T cells in model experiments. Donors of different ages were randomly distributed across sequencing lanes to avoid experimental bias. The donors were divided into four age groups: young (average 16 years), middle-aged (roughly 40), aged (approximately 64) and long-lived (82). Using deep sequencing normalized with unique cDNA molecular identifiers, the study measured how TCR beta repertoire diversity changes with age. The study analyzed two additional independent replicas of 1 million unique cDNA reads from the same blood draw for two donors, one aged 18 to 30 and one aged 80 or older.

Results and caveats for the whole study, not just this receptor: Because donor CMV infection status was unknown, age-related changes in expanded clonotypes were potentially confounded. Because profiling used bulk unsorted PBMCs, naive and antigen-experienced compartments could not be compared conclusively. Total diversity estimates from one million sequenced T cells were considered lower bounds and underestimates. Observed TCR beta diversity per million T cells fell roughly linearly with age, and a significant reduction was already apparent by age around 36. Compared with the aged group, the long-lived group had more naive CD4+ T cells, fewer expanded clones and increased TCR diversity, a pattern suggesting age selection. Observed TCR beta diversity correlated strongly with the percentage of naive T cells measured by flow cytometry.

The roughly 39 donors, aged about 6 to 95 years, were systemically healthy Caucasian individuals from Russia. Each donor gave 8 to 10 milliliters of peripheral blood, collected into EDTA-treated Vacutainer tubes. Ficoll-Paque density-gradient centrifugation was used to isolate PBMCs, with at least 6 million per sample. Total RNA, at least 5 micrograms per sample, was extracted from PBMCs with Trizol reagent. The percentages of naive CD45RAhigh/CD27high T cells were determined by flow cytometry on a PBMC aliquot from every donor. Library prep was done by 5' RACE. TCRdb names Illumina HiSeq 2500 as the instrument used. A second PCR of 7 to 11 cycles was performed with a sample-barcoded 5' primer and a J-beta primer mix. Each TCR beta cDNA molecule received a unique molecular identifier from a template-switch 5' adaptor carrying 12 random nucleotides. At least 2.5 million CDR3-containing paired-end reads were obtained from each sample. The Mint cDNA synthesis kit, primed by a TRBC-specific oligonucleotide, was used to synthesize first-strand cDNA from all RNA. After uracil-DNA glycosylase treatment, a first 18-cycle PCR used universal primers M1SS and BC2_uni_R on all cDNA. As for the authors' bioinformatics: Normalization of each sample was performed by random selection of 1 million high-quality reads, each carrying a distinct molecular identifier. Instead of being binned into consensus sequences, reads with shared molecular identifiers were discarded. MiTCR, set to a Q25 quality threshold and the strictest error-elimination algorithm, was used for CDR3 identification, clonotype clustering and error correction. A nonparametric unseen species model with Euler transformation was used to estimate lower-bound total TCR beta diversity. The public sequencing data were trimmed at Q25 with fastp and processed into clonotypes with MiXCR by TCRdb, which kept only in-frame beta chains. Rows are combined by CDR3 protein, so each entry shows the most common genes and DNA. These V and J calls derive from TCRdb rather than the authors' analysis. The sample table contains hundreds of thousands of distinct CDR3 sequences; only one count was recorded for 58% of them. Roughly 22% of the sample is taken by the ten largest.

Sequenced material: blood. This TCR was recovered from a man under 40 in good health.

The DNA reads as follows: TGTGCCTCAGGACCCCTTAGTGATGAAAAACTGTTTTTT. It encodes CASGPLSDEKLFF. The chain links TRBV19 with TRBJ1-4; the D gene identity is not certain. CDR1 and CDR2 were assigned from the germline V gene (reference sequence) as LNHDA and SQIVND. The CDR3 numbers 13 residues from cysteine through phenylalanine. Kept here is only the CDR3 DNA, which spans 39 bases and is read in frame from base 1. Between the V and J ends, shortened by 11 bases and 6 bases respectively, the junction contains 16 bases.